The rows below give T cell receptor beta chains drawn from one sample of a study of beta chain features in type 1 diabetes. The repertoire was sequenced with immunoSEQ multiplex PCR; TCRdb's copy has only in-frame clones and lacks some. The table shows over 700,000 clones, with about a sixth occurring only once. The sequenced material came from naive CD4+ T cells from blood. These receptors were collected from a woman aged 18-30 years in good health. The CDR3 runs from the conserved cysteine through the conserved F or W. A D gene is named only where the DNA matches it firmly. Clone size is not always given. Where it is, it says once, few, many or a class for expanded clones.

abundance,j_gene,v_gene,d_gene,len,CDR3nt,CDR3aa
-,TRBJ2-1,TRBV5-1,-,14,TGCGCCAGCAGCTTGGGACAGTTAGGCAATGAGCAGTTCTTC,CASSLGQLGNEQFF
few,TRBJ2-1,TRBV29-1,TRBD2,13,TGCAGCGCCCCGGGACTAGGTAACAATGAGCAGTTCTTC,CSAPGLGNNEQFF
few,TRBJ2-1,TRBV18,TRBD2,15,TGTGCCAGCTCGCCCCTTAGGCCTAGCGGTAATGAGCAGTTCTTC,CASSPLRPSGNEQFF
-,TRBJ2-6,TRBV7-3,-,15,TGTGCCAGCAGCTTAGACTCCTCTGGGGCCAACGTCCTGACTTTC,CASSLDSSGANVLTF
-,TRBJ2-1,TRBV4-3,-,15,TGCGCCAGCAGCCAGACTCTCTACTCCTACAATGAGCAGTTCTTC,CASSQTLYSYNEQFF
many,TRBJ2-6,TRBV7-9,-,16,TGTGCCAGCAGCTATACCATTAGCTCTGGGGCCAACGTCCTGACTTTC,CASSYTISSGANVLTF
-,TRBJ1-3,TRBV25-1,TRBD1,15,TGTGCCAGCAGTAACCTTCAGGGGGCTGGAAACACCATATATTTT,CASSNLQGAGNTIYF
-,TRBJ2-7,TRBV11-2,TRBD2,15,TGTGCCAGCAGCTTAGTCCTTAGCGGGAGCGGCGAGCAGTACTTC,CASSLVLSGSGEQYF
few,TRBJ2-1,TRBV9,-,16,TGTGCCAGCAGCGTAGGTTGGGCCGGCGGGCGTAATGAGCAGTTCTTC,CASSVGWAGGRNEQFF
-,TRBJ1-5,TRBV6-6,-,12,TGTGCCAGCAGTTACTCTACCCAGCCCCAGCATTTT,CASSYSTQPQHF
few,TRBJ1-1,TRBV4-2,-,17,TGTGCCAGCAGCCAAGGGCTCGACGTGGGCGGGAACACTGAAGCTTTCTTT,CASSQGLDVGGNTEAFF
-,TRBJ2-1,TRBV5-1,TRBD2,15,TGCGCCAGCAGCGCCCCCGGGACTAGCGGGAGTCTGCAGTTCTTC,CASSAPGTSGSLQFF
few,TRBJ2-1,TRBV5-4,-,12,TGTGCCAGCAGCTTGATGGGGGATGAGCAGTTCTTC,CASSLMGDEQFF
-,TRBJ2-1,TRBV11-2,-,15,TGTGCCAGCAGTCCCGTTGCGGGTCGCGACAATGAGCAGTTCTTC,CASSPVAGRDNEQFF
-,TRBJ2-7,TRBV19,-,13,TGTGCCAGTGGCGACAGTGTCGTCCACGAGCAGTACTTC,CASGDSVVHEQYF
-,TRBJ2-7,TRBV2,TRBD2,13,TGTGCCAGCAGTGAAGACGGGAGGTATGAGCAGTACTTC,CASSEDGRYEQYF
many,TRBJ2-7,TRBV7-9,-,15,TGTGCCAGCAGCTCGCTACAGGACTGGAGCTACGAGCAGTACTTC,CASSSLQDWSYEQYF
-,TRBJ2-7,TRBV18,-,13,TGTGCCAGCTCACCACTGGGTTCCTACGAGCAGTACTTC,CASSPLGSYEQYF
few,TRBJ2-7,TRBV15,TRBD2,16,TGTGCCACCAGCAGACCCGCCTTTAGCGGGAGTTACGAGCAGTACTTC,CATSRPAFSGSYEQYF
few,TRBJ1-2,TRBV7-2,-,15,TGTGCCAGCAGCCCCCCAGGGAGATCACCAATTGGCTACACCTTC,CASSPPGRSPIGYTF
-,TRBJ2-7,TRBV18,-,14,TGTGCCAGCTCACCGCAGGACGGCGCCTACGAGCAGTACTTC,CASSPQDGAYEQYF
few,TRBJ1-1,TRBV2,-,13,TGTGCCAGCAGCGGACAGCTGAACACTGAAGCTTTCTTT,CASSGQLNTEAFF
-,TRBJ1-1,TRBV6-5,TRBD1,15,TGTGCCAGCAGACCCGGGACAGGATTGAACACTGAAGCTTTCTTT,CASRPGTGLNTEAFF
few,TRBJ2-7,TRBV5-1,-,14,TGCGCCAGCAGCTTGTATGGGCAGGAGTACGAGCAGTACTTC,CASSLYGQEYEQYF
few,TRBJ2-3,TRBV13,TRBD2,16,TGTGCCAGCAGTTTACATGGCGGGAGGGCCCCAGATACGCAGTATTTT,CASSLHGGRAPDTQYF
-,TRBJ2-7,TRBV28,-,12,TGTGCCAGCAGTACCTACAGGGTTCAGCAGTACTTC,CASSTYRVQQYF
few,TRBJ2-7,TRBV11-1,-,14,TGTGCCAGCAGCTTAGCATCCTACTCCTACGAGCAGTACTTC,CASSLASYSYEQYF
few,TRBJ2-2,TRBV18,TRBD2,18,TGTGCCAGCTCACCACCTCGCCTAGCGGGAGGGACCTCCGGGGAGCTGTTTTTT,CASSPPRLAGGTSGELFF
few,TRBJ1-2,TRBV28,-,11,TGTGCCAGCAGCGGAGGTTATGGCTACACCTTC,CASSGGYGYTF
few,TRBJ1-3,TRBV5-1,TRBD1,15,TGCGCCAGCAGTTTTGGACAGGGGATCGGAAACACCATATATTTT,CASSFGQGIGNTIYF
-,TRBJ2-3,TRBV2,TRBD1,16,TGTGCCAGCAGAACCCGGGACAGGGTCATCACAGATACGCAGTATTTT,CASRTRDRVITDTQYF
-,TRBJ1-2,TRBV6-5,TRBD1,13,TGTGCCAGCAGGGGGACAGGGTGGTATGGCTACACCTTC,CASRGTGWYGYTF